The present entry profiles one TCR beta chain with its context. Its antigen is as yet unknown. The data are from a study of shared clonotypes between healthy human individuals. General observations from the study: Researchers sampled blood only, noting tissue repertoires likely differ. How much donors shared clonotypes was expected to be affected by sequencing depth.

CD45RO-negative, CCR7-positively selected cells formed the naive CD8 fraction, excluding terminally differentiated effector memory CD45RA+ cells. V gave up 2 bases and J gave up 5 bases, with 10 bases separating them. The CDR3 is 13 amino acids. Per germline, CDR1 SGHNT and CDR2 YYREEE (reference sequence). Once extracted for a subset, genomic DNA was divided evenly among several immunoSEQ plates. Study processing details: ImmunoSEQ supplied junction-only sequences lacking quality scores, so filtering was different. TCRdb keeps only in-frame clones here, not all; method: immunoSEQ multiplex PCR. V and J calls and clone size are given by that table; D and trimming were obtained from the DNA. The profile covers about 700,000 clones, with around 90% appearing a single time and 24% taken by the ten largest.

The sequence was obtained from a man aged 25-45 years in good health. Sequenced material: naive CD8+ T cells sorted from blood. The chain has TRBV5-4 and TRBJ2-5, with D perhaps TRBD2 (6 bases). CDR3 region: CASSFWRDETQYF. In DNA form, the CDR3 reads TGTGCCAGCAGCTTTTGGAGGGATGAGACCCAGTACTTC.